The 8 T cell receptor beta chains below were found in one sample sequenced in a study of identical twins. Each CDR3 protein gets one entry after TCRdb re-called the 5' RACE reads with MiXCR. The sample has 300,000 to 400,000 distinct CDR3 sequences; around 9.7% are singletons. Sequences were obtained from naive T cells sorted from blood. These receptors all come from a woman between 50 and 59 years old in good health.

This clonotype was counted many times. CDR3 amino acids: CASSLEGRGGELFF. The CDR3 region has the DNA TGCGCCAGCAGCTTGGAGGGCCGAGGCGGGGAGCTGTTTTTT. The genes are TRBV5-1 and TRBJ2-2; unclear D gene. The CDR3 is made up of 14 amino acids. Germline lookup yields CDR1 SGHRS and CDR2 YFSETQ. Trimming shortened V by 0 bases and J by 7 bases, and 10 bases separated the two germline ends.

This clonotype was observed at least ten times. The rearrangement uses TRBV6-5 and TRBJ1-2; D call uncertain. Germline assignment: CDR1 MNHEY and CDR2 SVGAGI. CDR3 size: 15 residues. V lost 0 bases and J 1 base, leaving 9 bases between the germline ends. The CDR3 loop reads CASSYSIGSNYGYTF. The DNA of the CDR3 is TGTGCCAGCAGTTACTCGATAGGCAGTAACTATGGCTACACCTTC.

V usage is TRBV5-1 and J usage is TRBJ2-1; TRBD1 agrees at 7 bases. Germline V gene lookup returns CDR1 SGHRS and CDR2 YFSETQ. With V trimmed by 3 bases and J by 7 bases, 13 bases remained unmatched. CDR3 size: 16 residues. CDR3 bases: TGCGCCAGCAGCTCCACAGGGGTTGGTACAGGGAATGAGCAGTTCTTC. Translation gives CASSSTGVGTGNEQFF.

The V and J genes are TRBV6-2 or TRBV6-3 and TRBJ2-7, with 7 bases that match TRBD2. Per the germline V gene, CDR1 is MNHEY and CDR2 is SVGEGT. The CDR3 runs to 14 residues. V lost 5 bases, J lost 7 bases, and 11 bases stayed unmatched. The CDR3 nucleotides read TGTGCCAGCAGTCTAGCGGATTCTCTCTCGGAGCAGTACTTC. It specifies CASSLADSLSEQYF.

The table lists this clonotype with a few counts. The rearrangement joins TRBV2 to TRBJ2-1, with 8 bases fitting TRBD1. CDR1 SNHLY and CDR2 FYNNEI come from the germline V gene. With V trimmed by 4 bases and J by 6 bases, 8 bases remained unmatched. CDR3 size: 15 residues. The CDR3 nucleotides are TGTGCCAGCAGTGGAGACAGGGGAGGCGTCAATGAGCAGTTCTTC. It encodes CASSGDRGGVNEQFF.

This clonotype was detected many times. The rearrangement uses TRBV5-5 and TRBJ2-1; D is unclear. The CDR3 sequence is 17 residues long. Germline CDR1 is SGHKS and CDR2 is YYEKEE (reference sequence). The germline V and J ends were trimmed by 0 bases and 0 bases, with 13 bases remaining between them. CDR3 in amino acids: CASSLARVRSSYNEQFF. The CDR3 DNA reads TGTGCCAGCAGCTTGGCTCGGGTCAGGAGCTCCTACAATGAGCAGTTCTTC.

The CDR3 reads CATSELPAHGSKNIQYF. CDR3 DNA: TGTGCCACCAGTGAACTCCCGGCTCATGGGAGCAAAAACATTCAGTACTTC. V usage is TRBV24-1 and J usage is TRBJ2-4; TRBD2 might be the D (5 bases). V dropped 4 bases and J dropped 3 bases, with 18 bases sitting between them. From germline, CDR1 is KGHDR and CDR2 SFDVKD. The CDR3 extends over 17 amino acids.

In this sample, this clonotype turned up many times. This chain links TRBV12-3 or TRBV12-4 with TRBJ2-1, with 9 bases fitting TRBD1. The CDR3 sequence is 17 residues long. V shed 4 bases and J 4 bases; nucleotides not matched to a gene: 11. The CDR3 is CASSSYGWDREYNEQFF. In nucleotides, the CDR3 is TGTGCCAGCAGTTCTTACGGGTGGGACAGGGAGTACAATGAGCAGTTCTTC.